This T cell receptor (beta chain) was profiled in a study of OX40 agonist ivuxolimab in advanced cancers. Study overall: Participants averaged around 60 years of age (range 23 to 79) and were approximately 81% male.

Concerning this clone: The antigen is undetermined.

The V segment lost 10 bases and the J segment 4 bases; nucleotides outside the gene matches: 5. CDR3 size: 13 residues. Germline loops: CDR1 PRHDT, CDR2 FYEKMQ (reference sequence). The data were produced by immunoSEQ multiplex PCR, yet TCRdb's version contains in-frame clones alone and is incomplete. Of tens of thousands of clones listed, nearly 90% were seen once; the top ten hold around 0.68%. General study points: The authors did not determine the antigen specificity of the expanded peripheral T cells.

This clonotype originated in an adult with an advanced solid tumor such as melanoma, head and neck, liver or kidney cancer. The gene calls are TRBV13 and TRBJ2-7, with TRBD2 matching over 12 bases. Source: CD4+ or CD8+ T cells sorted from blood, taken in a trial of the OX40 agonist ivuxolimab. CDR3: CATSGLAGYEQYF. CDR3 nucleotides: TGTGCCACCTCGGGACTAGCGGGTTACGAGCAGTACTTC.